This T cell receptor (beta chain) derives from a study of T cells after somatic rescue of genetic block. In germline, CDR1 is SGDLS, CDR2 YYNGEE. The V and J ends lost 3 bases and 6 bases, in that order; junction bases with no gene match: 13. This CDR3 has 16 amino acids. Sequencing was performed with immunoSEQ multiplex PCR; in TCRdb, only in-frame clones are kept and a portion is missing. Of 7,500 to 9,000 clones listed, around 80% are singletons. This clonotype was obtained from a boy younger than 18. The sample taken for sequencing was peripheral blood mononuclear cells (PBMCs). The rearrangement joins TRBV9 to TRBJ2-7; 9 bases align to TRBD2. In DNA, the CDR3 is TGTGCCAGCAGCGCATCGAGCGGGGGGCCCGTGGGCGAGCAGTACTTC. This sequence encodes CASSASSGGPVGEQYF. The full variable domain, its missing parts supplied by reference TRBV9 and TRBJ2-7, is DSGVTQTPKHLITATGQRVTLRCSPRSGDLSVYWYQQSLDQGLQFLIQYYNGEERAKGNILERFSAQQFPDLHSELNLSSLELGDSALYFCASSASSGGPVGEQYFGPGTRLTVT.